One sample yielded the 16 T cell receptor beta chains listed below, sequenced in a study of T-cell reconstitution after alpha-beta-depleted transplantation in children. The library targeted TCRbeta and was prepared with unique molecular identifiers. One entry per CDR3 protein, called by TCRdb with MiXCR from the PCR reads. The data hold nearly 550,000 distinct CDR3 sequences, with around 17% observed a single time. This specimen consisted of PBMCs from the stem cell graft donor, obtained from the stem cell graft. The receptors shown here come from a human donor who donated a stem cell graft to a child with acute lymphoblastic leukemia.

This clonotype has only one observation. The rearrangement joins TRBV9 to TRBJ1-3; 7 nucleotides line up with TRBD1. Germline CDR1 and CDR2: SGDLS and YYNGEE. The CDR3 totals 17 residues. With V trimmed by 3 bases and J by 0 bases, 9 bases remained unmatched. The CDR3 loop is CASSGNPQGNSGNTIYF. For the CDR3, the DNA is TGTGCCAGCAGCGGAAATCCACAGGGGAACTCTGGAAACACCATATATTTT.

This clonotype has more than one count but fewer than ten. The rearrangement uses TRBV18 and TRBJ2-6, with 7 positions matching TRBD1. The CDR3 extends over 15 amino acids. Germline CDR1 is KGHSH and CDR2 is LQKENI. Germline trimming cut 3 bases from V and 2 bases from J; bases unmatched to any gene: 1. CDR3 DNA sequence: TGTGCCAGCTCACCCACAGGGGCTGGGGCCAACGTCCTGACTTTC. Amino acid sequence: CASSPTGAGANVLTF.

There are a few counts of this clonotype. The rearrangement joins TRBV30 to TRBJ1-5; maybe TRBD1 (6 bases). Germline CDR1 is GTSNPN and CDR2 is SVGIG (reference sequence). This CDR3 region has 13 residues. V was shortened by 3 bases and J by 7 bases, with 13 bases between the two germline ends. The CDR3 spells CAWSEGGRQPQHF. The CDR3 region has the DNA TGTGCCTGGAGCGAGGGGGGCAGACAGCCCCAGCATTTT.

CDR3: CASSYSAPRGITSGNTIYF. In DNA form, the CDR3 reads TGTGCCAGCAGTTACTCGGCCCCCAGGGGAATCACCTCTGGAAACACCATATATTTT. The chain employs TRBV6-5 and TRBJ1-3; the D gene is possibly TRBD1 (6 bases). Trimming took 0 bases from V and 0 from J, leaving 18 bases between them. The CDR3 length is 19 residues. Germline V gives CDR1 MNHEY, CDR2 SVGAGI.

This clonotype came up a few times. The rearrangement links TRBV28 to TRBJ2-1; tentatively, D is TRBD1 (6 bases). The CDR3 is 13 residues long. Trimming removed 6 bases from V and 4 bases from J, with 10 bases in between. From germline, CDR1 is MDHEN and CDR2 SYDVKM. CDR3 region: CASSTGNYNEQFF. The CDR3 nucleotides are TGTGCCAGCAGCACAGGGAATTACAATGAGCAGTTCTTC.

This chain joins TRBV5-1 and TRBJ2-7; tentatively, D is TRBD1 (6 bases). The germline V and J ends were trimmed by 4 bases and 2 bases, with 19 bases remaining between them. This CDR3 is built from 16 residues. Germline V gene lookup returns CDR1 SGHRS and CDR2 YFSETQ. The CDR3 sequence: CASSRSEGRGTYEQYF. The CDR3 DNA reads as TGCGCCAGCAGCCGGTCCGAAGGAAGGGGGACCTACGAGCAGTACTTC. Based on the CDR3 plus reference TRBV5-1 and TRBJ2-7, the full variable domain is KAGVTQTPRYLIKTRGQQVTLSCSPISGHRSVSWYQQTPGQGLQFLFEYFSETQRNKGNFPGRFSGRQFSNSRSEMNVSTLELGDSALYLCASSRSEGRGTYEQYFGPGTRLTVT.

The J gene is TRBJ2-1, the V gene TRBV7-6; D perhaps matches TRBD2 (6 bases). Germline V lookup: CDR1 SGHVS, CDR2 FNYEAQ. The CDR3 is 15 amino acids. V shed 0 bases and J shed 8 bases, with 14 bases lying between them. CDR3 nucleotides: TGTGCCAGCAGCTTAGCCTCGGAGGGATTTCATGAGCAGTTCTTC. As protein: CASSLASEGFHEQFF.

The chain couples TRBV12-3 or TRBV12-4 to TRBJ2-7, with 8 positions matching TRBD2. J lost 3 bases, V lost 5 bases, and 21 bases had no gene match. The CDR3 contains 19 residues. The CDR3 bases are TGTGCCAGCAGTCTTAGTGGCCCCTGGTCGGCGGGAGGTAGCTACGAGCAGTACTTC. Encoded protein: CASSLSGPWSAGGSYEQYF.

In its sample, this clonotype was seen a few times. The CDR3 DNA reads as TGCAGTACCGAATCGGGAGCTTTCTTT. Translating gives CSTESGAFF. The chain couples TRBV20-1 to TRBJ1-1; D remains unclear. There are 9 residues in the CDR3. V lost 8 bases and J 10 bases, leaving 11 bases between the germline ends. CDR1 DFQATT and CDR2 SNEGSKA come from the germline V gene (reference sequence).

This clonotype occurred a few times. The chain is built from TRBV9 and TRBJ2-1, with TRBD2 matching 12 bases. Germline CDR1 reads SGDLS; CDR2 reads YYNGEE. Trimming removed 0 bases from V and 5 bases from J; junction bases left unmatched: 3. The CDR3 length is 16 residues. The CDR3 loop reads CASSVALAGGDNEQFF. The CDR3, as DNA: TGTGCCAGCAGCGTAGCCCTAGCGGGAGGGGACAATGAGCAGTTCTTC.

This clonotype has a handful of counts. V and J are TRBV7-9 and TRBJ1-3; the D gene is possibly TRBD1 (5 bases). The germline gives CDR1 SEHNR, CDR2 FQNEAQ (reference sequence). CDR3 length: 15 amino acids. V was pared by 4 bases and J by 4 bases, with 14 bases between. The CDR3 here is CASSSQVPHGNTIYF. CDR3 coding DNA: TGTGCCAGCAGCTCACAGGTCCCCCACGGAAACACCATATATTTT.

A few counts support this clonotype. The J gene is TRBJ2-7, the V gene TRBV4-1; 7 bases align to TRBD2. The CDR3 length is 18 residues. V shed 0 bases and J 0 bases; nucleotides not matched to a gene: 11. Germline CDR1 is MGHRA and CDR2 is YSYEKL. This chain's CDR3 is CASSQEDGRLAASYEQYF. The CDR3 DNA is TGCGCCAGCAGCCAAGAGGATGGCAGGCTAGCGGCCTCCTACGAGCAGTACTTC.

The chain couples TRBV29-1 to TRBJ2-1; D might be TRBD2 (7 bases). From germline, CDR1 is SQVTM and CDR2 ANQGSEA. CDR3 length: 15 residues. V lost 5 bases, J lost 0 bases, and 14 bases lay in between. The CDR3 nucleotides are TGCAGCGTTTTCGGGGGCGGGAGCTCCTACAATGAGCAGTTCTTC. This sequence encodes CSVFGGGSSYNEQFF.

This clonotype was seen a few times. This chain links TRBV20-1 with TRBJ2-5; TRBD2 is a possible D gene (5 bases). The germline V gene encodes CDR1 DFQATT and CDR2 SNEGSKA (reference sequence). The V end lost 1 base, the J end lost 5 bases, and 11 bases lay between the germline ends. The CDR3 totals 13 residues. CDR3 amino acids: CSARVGGRETQYF. The CDR3 bases are TGCAGTGCTAGAGTCGGCGGGCGCGAGACCCAGTACTTC.

This clonotype was seen only a few times. The chain recombines TRBV7-9 with TRBJ2-2; 8 nucleotides align to TRBD1. After removal of 6 bases from V and 3 bases from J, the junction contained 3 bases not matched to a gene. The CDR3 is 14 amino acids. The germline V gene encodes CDR1 SEHNR and CDR2 FQNEAQ (reference sequence). CDR3 DNA: TGTGCCAGCAGTTCGACAGGGGACACCGGGGAGCTGTTTTTT. It specifies CASSSTGDTGELFF.

J is TRBJ2-5 and V is TRBV20-1; D is unclear. Deletions cut 3 bases from V and 1 base from J, with 15 bases between. This CDR3 contains 15 residues. CDR1 DFQATT and CDR2 SNEGSKA come from the germline V gene (reference sequence). The CDR3 loop is CSARGYGPPQETQYF. The DNA for the CDR3 is TGCAGTGCTAGGGGTTACGGGCCGCCCCAAGAGACCCAGTACTTC.